Below are 4 T cell receptor beta chains sequenced from a single sample in a study of technical replicates of blood from a handful of donors. The table came from immunoSEQ multiplex PCR; TCRdb's copy has only in-frame clones and leaves some out. Among about 84,000 clones listed, around 97% were seen once. Sequences were obtained from T cells isolated from PBMCs. Receptor source: a human donor in good health.

This rearrangement joins TRBV2 to TRBJ2-7; 12 bases map to TRBD1. V was clipped by 3 bases and J by 0 bases; unmatched bases: 3. Germline CDR1 reads SNHLY; CDR2 reads FYNNEI. The CDR3 spans 16 residues. CDR3 nucleotide sequence: TGTGCCAGCAGTGATCCGGGACAGGGGGCCTCCTACGAGCAGTACTTC. It codes for CASSDPGQGASYEQYF.

The chain carries TRBV13 and TRBJ1-4; 10 nucleotides line up with TRBD1. The CDR3 totals 16 residues. The junction had 11 bases not matched to a gene; V was cut back by 5 bases and J by 8 bases. CDR1 and CDR2 from the germline V gene are PRHDT and FYEKMQ (reference sequence). The CDR3 sequence is CASSRDRGAEDEKLFF. CDR3 in DNA: TGTGCCAGCAGCCGGGACAGGGGTGCGGAGGACGAAAAACTGTTTTTT.

This sequence joins TRBV7-8 and TRBJ2-2; tentative D call: TRBD1 (6 bases). The CDR3 is made up of 14 amino acids. Looked up from germline, CDR1 is SGHVS and CDR2 is FQNEAQ. V was shortened by 5 bases and J by 7 bases, with 14 bases between the two germline ends. CDR3 in DNA: TGTGCCAGCAGCCTCCAGGGGAGTCACGGGGAGCTGTTTTTT. Its protein product is CASSLQGSHGELFF.

This rearrangement joins TRBV5-4 to TRBJ2-2, with D possibly TRBD2 on 6 matching bases. The V gene lost 4 bases and the J gene lost 0 bases, with 13 bases spanning the gap. This CDR3 comprises 16 residues. Germline V gives CDR1 SGHNT, CDR2 YYREEE (reference sequence). The CDR3 DNA follows: TGTGCCAGCAGCCAGAGGAGGGTTTCGAACACCGGGGAGCTGTTTTTT. Encoded protein: CASSQRRVSNTGELFF.